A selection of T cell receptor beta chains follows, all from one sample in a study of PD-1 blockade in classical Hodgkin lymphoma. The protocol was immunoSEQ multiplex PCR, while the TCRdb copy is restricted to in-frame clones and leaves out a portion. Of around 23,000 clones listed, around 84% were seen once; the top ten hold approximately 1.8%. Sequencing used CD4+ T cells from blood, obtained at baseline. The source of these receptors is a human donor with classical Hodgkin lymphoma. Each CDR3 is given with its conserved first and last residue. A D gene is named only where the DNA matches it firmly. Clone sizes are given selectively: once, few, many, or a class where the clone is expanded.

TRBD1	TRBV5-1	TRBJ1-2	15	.	TGCGCCAGCAGCTACGGACAGGCCGCTAACTATGGCTACACCTTC	CASSYGQAANYGYTF
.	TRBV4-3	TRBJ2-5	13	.	TGCGCCAGCAGCCGCGGGCCGGGGGAGACCCAGTACTTC	CASSRGPGETQYF
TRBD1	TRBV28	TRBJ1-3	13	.	TGTGCCAGCCGTGGACAGGGAGGAAACACCATATATTTT	CASRGQGGNTIYF
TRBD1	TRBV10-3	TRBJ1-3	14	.	TGTGCCATCAGGATGACAGGGGAGGGAAACACCATATATTTT	CAIRMTGEGNTIYF
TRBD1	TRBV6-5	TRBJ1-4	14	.	TGTGCCAGCAGTTACCAGGGGGCTGGGGAAAAACTGTTTTTT	CASSYQGAGEKLFF
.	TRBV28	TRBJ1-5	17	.	TGTGCCAGCAGTCCCAGGGTGACCGGGGGAGCCAATCAGCCCCAGCATTTT	CASSPRVTGGANQPQHF
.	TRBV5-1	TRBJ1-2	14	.	TGCGCCAGCAGCGGTGGCTTGGACTGGTATGGCTACACCTTC	CASSGGLDWYGYTF
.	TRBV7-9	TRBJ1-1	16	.	TGTGCCAGCAGCTTAGATAGGGCGCTAGTGAACACTGAAGCTTTCTTT	CASSLDRALVNTEAFF
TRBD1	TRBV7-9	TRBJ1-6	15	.	TGTGCCAGCAGCCGAGACAGGGTCGAGAATTCACCCCTCCACTTT	CASSRDRVENSPLHF
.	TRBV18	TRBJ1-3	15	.	TGTGCCAGCTCACCACCGGGAAGTTATGGAAACACCATATATTTT	CASSPPGSYGNTIYF
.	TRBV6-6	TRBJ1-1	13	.	TGTGCCAGCAGGAACGCCGAGTGGGCTGAAGCTTTCTTT	CASRNAEWAEAFF
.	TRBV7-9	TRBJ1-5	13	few	TGTGCCAGCAGCTTGGCCGAAAATCAGCCCCAGCATTTT	CASSLAENQPQHF
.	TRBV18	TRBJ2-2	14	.	TGTGCCAGCTCACCACTTCAGGGGCCCGGGGAGCTGTTTTTT	CASSPLQGPGELFF
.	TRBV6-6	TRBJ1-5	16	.	TGTGCCAGCAGTTACTATGGGACGGCGGGCAATCAGCCCCAGCATTTT	CASSYYGTAGNQPQHF
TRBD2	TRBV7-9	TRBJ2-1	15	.	TGTGCCAGCAGCTTAGGTGCAGCGGGGTATGATGAGCAGTTCTTC	CASSLGAAGYDEQFF
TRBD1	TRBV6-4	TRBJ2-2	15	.	TGTGCCAGCAAAGAACAGACAGGGAACCCCGGGGAGCTGTTTTTT	CASKEQTGNPGELFF
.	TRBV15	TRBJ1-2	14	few	TGTGCCACCAGCAGAGACAGTCTAGTGTATGGCTACACCTTC	CATSRDSLVYGYTF
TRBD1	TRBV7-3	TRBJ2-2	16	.	TGTGCCAGCAGCTTAACGGGCAGGGGGCGGACCGGGGAGCTGTTTTTT	CASSLTGRGRTGELFF
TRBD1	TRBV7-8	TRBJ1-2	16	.	TGTGCCAGCAGCTCGAACCCCAGGGGGAGATACTATGGCTACACCTTC	CASSSNPRGRYYGYTF
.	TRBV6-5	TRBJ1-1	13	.	TGTGCCAGCAGCACGGGGCAATACACTGAAGCTTTCTTT	CASSTGQYTEAFF
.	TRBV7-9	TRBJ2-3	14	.	TGTGCCAGCAGCTTTGGGGTTCGCACAGATACGCAGTATTTT	CASSFGVRTDTQYF
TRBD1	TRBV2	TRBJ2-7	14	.	TGTGCCAGCAACGGACAGGGCATCGACTACGAGCAGTACTTC	CASNGQGIDYEQYF
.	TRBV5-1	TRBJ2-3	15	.	TGCGCCAGCAGCTTGGTTTCCACCGGTGGAGATACGCAGTATTTT	CASSLVSTGGDTQYF
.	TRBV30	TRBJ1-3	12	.	TGTGCCTGGGGCCAGGGCGGAAACACCATATATTTT	CAWGQGGNTIYF
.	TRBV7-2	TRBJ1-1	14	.	TGTGCCAGCAGCTTACAGGGACAGAACACTGAAGCTTTCTTT	CASSLQGQNTEAFF
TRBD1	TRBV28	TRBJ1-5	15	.	TGTGCCAGCAGTTTCTATGGGACAGGCCATCAGCCCCAGCATTTT	CASSFYGTGHQPQHF
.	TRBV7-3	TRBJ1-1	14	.	TGTGCCAGCAGCTTAGGCGGCGTAGAGACTGAAGCTTTCTTT	CASSLGGVETEAFF
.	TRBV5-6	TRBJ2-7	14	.	TGTGCCAGCAGCTTACAGGGACGGGGCTACGAGCAGTACTTC	CASSLQGRGYEQYF
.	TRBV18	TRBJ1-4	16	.	TGTGCCAGCTCACCCGGACACACCACAACTAATGAAAAACTGTTTTTT	CASSPGHTTTNEKLFF
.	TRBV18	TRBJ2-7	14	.	TGTGCCAGCTCACCGGGACACAGCTCCTACGAGCAGTACTTC	CASSPGHSSYEQYF
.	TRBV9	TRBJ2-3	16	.	TGTGCCAGCAGCGTTGCCGGGACCTCGAGCACAGATACGCAGTATTTT	CASSVAGTSSTDTQYF
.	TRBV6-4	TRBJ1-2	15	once	TGTGCCAGCAGACCAGAACCACGGAGAGACTATGGCTACACCTTC	CASRPEPRRDYGYTF
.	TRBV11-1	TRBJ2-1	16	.	TGTGCCAGCTGGAGTCCGAGGGGGGTTACACGCAATGAGCAGTTCTTC	CASWSPRGVTRNEQFF
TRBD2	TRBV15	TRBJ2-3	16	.	TGTGCCACCACCCCCGGGGCGGGGGGGTTTTCGGATACGCAGTATTTT	CATTPGAGGFSDTQYF
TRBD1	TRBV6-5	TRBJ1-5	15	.	TGTGCCAGCAGCCGGACAGGGACTAGCAATCAGCCCCAGCATTTT	CASSRTGTSNQPQHF
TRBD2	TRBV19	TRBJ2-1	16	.	TGTGCCAGTAGTATAGGTGCAAGCGGGGGGCCCTATGAGCAGTTCTTC	CASSIGASGGPYEQFF
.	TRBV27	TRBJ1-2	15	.	TGTGCCAGCAGTTTACTCTTCGCAGGGCCCTATGGCTACACCTTC	CASSLLFAGPYGYTF
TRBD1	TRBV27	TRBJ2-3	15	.	TGTGCCAGCAGTCCCGGGACAGGTTATGGGGATACGCAGTATTTT	CASSPGTGYGDTQYF
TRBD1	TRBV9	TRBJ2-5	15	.	TGTGCCAGCAGCCCCGCGACAGGGTTATTAGAGACCCAGTACTTC	CASSPATGLLETQYF
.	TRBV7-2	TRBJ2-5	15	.	TGTGCCAGCAGCTCCGCCGGGACACGAGGAGAGACCCAGTACTTC	CASSSAGTRGETQYF
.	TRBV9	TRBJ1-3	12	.	TGTGCCAGCAGCGTACAGGGAAACACCATATATTTT	CASSVQGNTIYF
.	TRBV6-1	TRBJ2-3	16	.	TGTGCCAGCAGCGAAACTTCGGCCGGGACCGCAGATACGCAGTATTTT	CASSETSAGTADTQYF
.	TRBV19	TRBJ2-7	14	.	TGTGCCAGTAGTATAGATTCCTATCCCTACGAGCAGTACTTC	CASSIDSYPYEQYF
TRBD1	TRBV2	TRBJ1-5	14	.	TGTGCCAGCAGCACCGACAGGGGAGGTCAGCCCCAGCATTTT	CASSTDRGGQPQHF
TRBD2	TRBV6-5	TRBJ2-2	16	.	TGTGCCAGCAGTTACCTAGCGGGGCGACCGGCCGGGGAGCTGTTTTTT	CASSYLAGRPAGELFF
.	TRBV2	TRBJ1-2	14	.	TGTGCCAGCAGTGAAGGGGGAGGGAGGTATGGCTACACCTTC	CASSEGGGRYGYTF
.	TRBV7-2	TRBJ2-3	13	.	TGTGCCAGCAGCTCCCTGGCTACAGATACGCAGTATTTT	CASSSLATDTQYF
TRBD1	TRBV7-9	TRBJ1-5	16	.	TGTGCCAGCAGCTTAATCACAGGGGGCACCAATCAGCCCCAGCATTTT	CASSLITGGTNQPQHF
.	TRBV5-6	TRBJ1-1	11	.	TGTGCCAGCAGAAAGAACACTGAAGCTTTCTTT	CASRKNTEAFF
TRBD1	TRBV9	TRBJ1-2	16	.	TGTGCCAGCAGCTCAGCTACAGGGGTCGTGGGCTATGGCTACACCTTC	CASSSATGVVGYGYTF
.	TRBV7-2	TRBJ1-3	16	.	TGTGCCAGCAGCCCCTGGGACCTCTCCTCTGGAAACACCATATATTTT	CASSPWDLSSGNTIYF
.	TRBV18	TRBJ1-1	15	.	TGTGCCAGCTCACCAGGTGAACTGTCGAACACTGAAGCTTTCTTT	CASSPGELSNTEAFF
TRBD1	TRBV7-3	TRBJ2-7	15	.	TGTGCCAGCAGCGCCGACAGGGGAACGGGCTACGAGCAGTACTTC	CASSADRGTGYEQYF
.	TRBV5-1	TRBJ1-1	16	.	TGCGCCAGCCGGAATTGGGGGTCCTCGGGGTGGACTGAAGCTTTCTTT	CASRNWGSSGWTEAFF
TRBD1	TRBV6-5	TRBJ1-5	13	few	TGTGCCAGCAGTCCCGACAGGGGACAGCCCCAGCATTTT	CASSPDRGQPQHF